This T cell receptor beta chain is from a study of regulatory T cells in long-lasting Graves disease. This CDR3 is 16 amino acids long. The V end lost 5 bases, the J end lost 2 bases, and 17 bases lay between the germline ends. The germline V gene has CDR1 SGHNT and CDR2 YENEEA. Time point meaning: newly diagnosed GD, antithyroid drugs for less than 3 months. From RNA extracted from PBMCs, the TCR library was made. This clonotype was recorded at least ten times. Its cognate antigen is unknown. General study results and limits: Favored gene segments in persistent disease were TRBV28, TRBJ1-2 and TRBJ2-5.

Sequencing libraries for TCR beta were prepared with iRepertoire HTBI primers and Arm-PCR of CDR3 regions. One entry per CDR3 protein results from TCRdb running MiXCR on the multiplex PCR reads. The data hold 550,000 or so distinct CDR3 sequences, with around 12% observed a single time. The sample was also reused in another study, on T cells in Graves' hyperthyroidism and ophthalmopathy. From that report: Uncontrolled infection, other autoimmune disease, pregnancy or lactation led to exclusion.

The sequencing here drew on peripheral blood mononuclear cells (PBMCs), taken at new diagnosis, from a patient treated with antithyroid drugs. This sequence joins TRBV11-3 and TRBJ2-3; maybe TRBD2 (5 bases). The source of this sequence is a woman in her thirties with Graves disease. The CDR3 DNA is TGTGCCAGCAGCCTTGTCGGCGGGTCCTTCACAGATACGCAGTATTTT. Amino acid sequence: CASSLVGGSFTDTQYF.